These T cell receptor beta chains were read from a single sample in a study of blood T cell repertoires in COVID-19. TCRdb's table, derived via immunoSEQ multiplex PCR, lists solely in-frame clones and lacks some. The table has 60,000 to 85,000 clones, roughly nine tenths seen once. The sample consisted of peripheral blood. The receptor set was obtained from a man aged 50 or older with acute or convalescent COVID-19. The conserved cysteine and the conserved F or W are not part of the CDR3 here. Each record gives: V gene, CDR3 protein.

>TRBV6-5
ASTIRGPNTEAF
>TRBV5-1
ASCPSATNEKLF
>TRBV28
ASIDRVSETQY
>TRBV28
ASNTPLGNTEAF
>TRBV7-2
ASSLQQVSNTGELF
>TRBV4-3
ASSQDPSGPMDNEQF
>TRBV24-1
ATSARQGGGGQF
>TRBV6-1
ASSDPLGQGTYEQY
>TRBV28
ASSSTRNEQF
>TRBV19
ASSFGTGPRGEAF
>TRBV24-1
ATGHPSGLDTQY
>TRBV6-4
ASSDSRGEQF
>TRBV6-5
ASSLQGPTYNEQF
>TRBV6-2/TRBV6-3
ASSSGGFVTDTQY
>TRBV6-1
ASTTTGTYNEQF
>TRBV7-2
ASSLQGASGNTIY
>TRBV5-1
ASSPGGEGYEQY
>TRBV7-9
ASSPRGRGGTDEQF
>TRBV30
AWSVPGISGYT
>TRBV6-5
ASSPSTGYNEQF
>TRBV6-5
ASSSSGTGALYEQY
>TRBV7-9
ASSYKGAGTNYGYT
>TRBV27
ASARTGSALFGQY
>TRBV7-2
ASSLEGLLGTQY
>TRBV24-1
ATSDPLASGGQGEQF
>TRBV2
ASSVGGPYNSPLH
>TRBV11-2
ASSPAAGGFEQY
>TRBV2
ASSPPADLKAF
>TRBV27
ASSPRGRLAANEKLF
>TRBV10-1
ASSPSTSYEQY
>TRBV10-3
AIREVEGLAQNTGELF
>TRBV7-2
ASSPEVRERGNTIY
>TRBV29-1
SVEGTSGRRPSTDTQY
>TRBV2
ASSEARQNSPLH
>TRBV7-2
ASSSPGLAGGAYNEQF
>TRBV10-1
ASTWGLAGAGETQY
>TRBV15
ATSARGTPNSGNTIY
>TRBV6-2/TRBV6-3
ASSSGLAVNEQF
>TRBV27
ASSLVGGTNQPQH
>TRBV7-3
ASRRTVNTEAF
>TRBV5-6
ASSSGQGHQPQH
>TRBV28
ASSSGGLYGYT
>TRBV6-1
ASSESIGVYGYT
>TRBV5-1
ASSFRTSSDTQY
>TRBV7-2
ASSLLGTRNTGELF
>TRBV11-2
ASSLDPGGVGELF
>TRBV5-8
ASSLRTGGENIQY
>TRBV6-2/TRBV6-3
ASSYRGTGQETQY
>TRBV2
ASKNPSGTQY
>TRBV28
ASSFTGGRSGELF